This paragraph reports one T cell receptor (beta chain). Sequencing used immunoSEQ multiplex PCR; TCRdb keeps in-frame clones, though not all of them. The profile shows 35,000 to 50,000 clones, roughly 84% of them singletons. Unmatched junction bases numbered 8, after V lost 4 bases and J lost 7 bases. Germline CDR1 reads SGDLS; CDR2 reads YYNGEE. The CDR3 is 14 amino acids. This record comes from a study of ipilimumab plus nivolumab after autologous stem cell transplantation. Whole-study context: The myeloma cohort included high-risk transplant-naive patients and patients relapsing within 3 years of a first autologous transplant.

The receptor comes from a male donor with multiple myeloma. The starting material was PBMCs, obtained in a trial of ipilimumab plus nivolumab as post-transplant consolidation. The rearrangement uses TRBV9 and TRBJ2-1; TRBD1 matches 7 bases. Here the CDR3 DNA reads TGTGCCAGCAGCCCGACAGGGAATCGAAATGAGCAGTTCTTC. Amino acid sequence: CASSPTGNRNEQFF.